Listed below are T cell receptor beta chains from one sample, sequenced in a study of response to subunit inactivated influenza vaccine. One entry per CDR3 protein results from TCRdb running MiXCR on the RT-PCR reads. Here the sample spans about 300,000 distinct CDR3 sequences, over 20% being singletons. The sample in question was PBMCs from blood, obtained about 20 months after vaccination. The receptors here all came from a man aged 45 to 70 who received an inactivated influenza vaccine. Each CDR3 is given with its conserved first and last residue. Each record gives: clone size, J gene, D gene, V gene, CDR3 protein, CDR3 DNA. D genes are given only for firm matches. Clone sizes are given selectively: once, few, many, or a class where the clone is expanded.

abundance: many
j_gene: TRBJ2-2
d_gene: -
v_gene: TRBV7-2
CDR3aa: CASSLGTGGELFF
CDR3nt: TGTGCCAGCAGCCTCGGAACAGGCGGGGAGCTGTTTTTT

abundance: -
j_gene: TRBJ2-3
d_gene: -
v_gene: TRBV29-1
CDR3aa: CSVEEGRAGITDTQYF
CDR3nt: TGCAGCGTTGAAGAGGGTAGGGCAGGGATCACAGATACGCAGTATTTT

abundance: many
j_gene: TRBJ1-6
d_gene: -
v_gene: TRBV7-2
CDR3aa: CASSLVGGGNNSPLHF
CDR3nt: TGTGCCAGCAGCTTAGTCGGAGGGGGGAATAATTCACCCCTCCACTTT

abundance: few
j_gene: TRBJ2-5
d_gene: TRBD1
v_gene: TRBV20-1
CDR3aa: CSASPLGQGYQETQYF
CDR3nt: TGCAGTGCTAGTCCTCTGGGACAGGGGTACCAAGAGACCCAGTACTTC

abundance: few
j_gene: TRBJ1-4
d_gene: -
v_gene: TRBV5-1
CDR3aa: CASSLAGEPNEKLFF
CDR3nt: TGCGCCAGCAGCTTGGCCGGGGAGCCTAATGAAAAACTGTTTTTT

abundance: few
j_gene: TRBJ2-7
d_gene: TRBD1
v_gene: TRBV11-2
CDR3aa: CASSFATGGYEQYF
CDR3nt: TGTGCCAGCAGCTTCGCGACAGGGGGCTACGAGCAGTACTTC

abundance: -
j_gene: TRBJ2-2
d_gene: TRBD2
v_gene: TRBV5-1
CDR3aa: CASQPLGGYTGELFF
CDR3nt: TGCGCCAGCCAACCCCTCGGGGGGTACACCGGGGAGCTGTTTTTT

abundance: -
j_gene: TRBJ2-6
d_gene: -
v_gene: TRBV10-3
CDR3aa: CAISEFNSPGANVLTF
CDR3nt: TGTGCCATCAGTGAGTTTAACAGCCCTGGGGCCAACGTCCTGACTTTC

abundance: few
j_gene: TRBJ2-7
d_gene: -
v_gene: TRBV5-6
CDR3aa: CASSPVAGTARGEQYF
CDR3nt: TGTGCCAGCAGCCCCGTAGCGGGGACCGCCAGGGGGGAGCAGTACTTC

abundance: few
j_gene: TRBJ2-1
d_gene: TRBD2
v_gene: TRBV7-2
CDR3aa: CASSLERTSGWDNEQFF
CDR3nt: TGTGCCAGCAGCTTAGAGCGGACTAGCGGCTGGGACAATGAGCAGTTCTTC

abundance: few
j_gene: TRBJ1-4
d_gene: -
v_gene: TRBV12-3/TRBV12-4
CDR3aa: CASSSPGWEAHREKLFF
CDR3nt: TGTGCCAGCAGTTCCCCCGGCTGGGAGGCTCATCGTGAAAAACTGTTTTTT

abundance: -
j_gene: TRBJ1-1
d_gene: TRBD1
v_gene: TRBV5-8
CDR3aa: CASSSRDSGMNTEAFF
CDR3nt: TGTGCCAGCAGCTCGCGGGACAGCGGGATGAACACTGAAGCTTTCTTT

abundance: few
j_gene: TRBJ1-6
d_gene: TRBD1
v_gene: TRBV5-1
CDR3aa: CASSSRTGMFDNSPLHF
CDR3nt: TGCGCCAGCAGCTCTCGGACAGGGATGTTCGATAATTCACCCCTCCACTTT

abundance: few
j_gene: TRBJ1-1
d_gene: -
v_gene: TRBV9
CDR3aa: CASSVAPGTEAFF
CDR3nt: TGTGCCAGCAGCGTTGCGCCTGGGACTGAAGCTTTCTTT

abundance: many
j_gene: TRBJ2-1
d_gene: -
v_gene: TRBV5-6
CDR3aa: CASSPPLARGYSYNEQFF
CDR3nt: TGTGCCAGCAGCCCCCCTCTAGCGAGAGGTTACTCCTACAATGAGCAGTTCTTC

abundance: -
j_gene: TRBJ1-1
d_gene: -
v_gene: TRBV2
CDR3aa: CASSEYRVTEAFF
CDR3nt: TGTGCCAGCAGTGAATACAGGGTCACTGAAGCTTTCTTT

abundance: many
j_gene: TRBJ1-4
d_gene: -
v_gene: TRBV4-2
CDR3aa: CASSQDSGSRNEKLFF
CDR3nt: TGTGCCAGCAGCCAAGATTCTGGGTCAAGAAATGAAAAACTGTTTTTT

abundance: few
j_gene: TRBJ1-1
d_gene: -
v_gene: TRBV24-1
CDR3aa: CATSDSAGVVTEAFF
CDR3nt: TGTGCCACCAGTGATTCGGCAGGGGTGGTCACTGAAGCTTTCTTT

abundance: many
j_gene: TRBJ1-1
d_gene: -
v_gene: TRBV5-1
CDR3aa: CASSLPGEPEAFF
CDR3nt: TGCGCCAGCAGCTTGCCCGGCGAGCCTGAAGCTTTCTTT

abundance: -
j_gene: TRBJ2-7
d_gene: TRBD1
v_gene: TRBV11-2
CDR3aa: CASSLEPHRGEQYF
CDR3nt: TGTGCCAGCAGCTTAGAACCCCACAGGGGCGAGCAGTACTTC

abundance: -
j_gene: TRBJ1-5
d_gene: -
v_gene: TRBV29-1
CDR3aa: CSVLPQGRGQPQHF
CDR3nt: TGCAGCGTCCTTCCACAGGGCAGGGGCCAGCCCCAGCATTTT

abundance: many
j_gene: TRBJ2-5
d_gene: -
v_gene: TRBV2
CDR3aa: CASTLGGMIQETQYF
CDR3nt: TGTGCCAGCACTCTAGGAGGGATGATTCAAGAGACCCAGTACTTC

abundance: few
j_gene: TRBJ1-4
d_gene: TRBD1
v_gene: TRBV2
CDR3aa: CASSEARTGANEKLFF
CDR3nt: TGTGCCAGCAGTGAAGCGAGGACAGGGGCTAATGAAAAACTGTTTTTT

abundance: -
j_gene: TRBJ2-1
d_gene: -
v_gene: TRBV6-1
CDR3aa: CASSPGMGPYNEQFF
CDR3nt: TGTGCCAGCAGTCCCGGGATGGGACCTTACAATGAGCAGTTCTTC

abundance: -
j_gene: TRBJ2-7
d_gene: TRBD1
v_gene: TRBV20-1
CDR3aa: CSATPPGQAPYEQYF
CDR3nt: TGCAGTGCTACTCCCCCGGGACAGGCGCCCTACGAGCAGTACTTC

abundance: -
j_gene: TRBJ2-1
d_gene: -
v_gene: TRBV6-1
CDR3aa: CASRPPIDNEQFF
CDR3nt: TGTGCCAGCAGGCCACCGATCGACAATGAGCAGTTCTTC

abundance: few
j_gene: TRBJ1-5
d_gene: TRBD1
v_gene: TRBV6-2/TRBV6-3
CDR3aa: CASTPGQWNNQPQHF
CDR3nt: TGTGCCAGCACTCCGGGACAGTGGAACAATCAGCCCCAGCATTTT

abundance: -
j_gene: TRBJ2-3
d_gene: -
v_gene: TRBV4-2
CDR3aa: CASSKERPGHTDTQYF
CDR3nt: TGTGCCAGCAGCAAAGAACGGCCGGGACACACAGATACGCAGTATTTT

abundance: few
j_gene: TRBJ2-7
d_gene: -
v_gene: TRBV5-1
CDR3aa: CASSLDGTPGEQYF
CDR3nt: TGCGCCAGCAGCTTGGACGGGACCCCCGGGGAGCAGTACTTC